The next 17 T cell receptor beta chains were all read from a single sample in a study of CD8 T cells in ankylosing spondylitis. Each CDR3 protein gets one entry after TCRdb re-called the 5' RACE reads with MiXCR. The data show some 140,000 distinct CDR3 sequences, roughly 8% seen once. Sequencing was performed on synovial fluid, either unsorted or a sorted T cell fraction (not recorded which). The receptors here all came from a male donor with ankylosing spondylitis.

This clonotype was recorded at least ten times. The chain links TRBV7-3 to TRBJ1-1; D gene unclear. CDR1 SGHTA and CDR2 FQGTGA come from the germline V gene. CDR3 size: 14 residues. Trimming took 3 bases from V and 1 from J, leaving 9 bases between them. CDR3 in amino acids: CASSLSSANTEAFF. The DNA for the CDR3 is TGTGCCAGCAGCTTGAGTTCAGCGAACACTGAAGCTTTCTTT. Drawing the rest from reference TRBV7-3 and TRBJ1-1, the complete variable domain is GAGVSQTPSNKVTEKGKYVELRCDPISGHTALYWYRQSLGQGPEFLIYFQGTGAADDSGLPNDRFFAVRPEGSVSTLKIQRTERGDSAVYLCASSLSSANTEAFFGQGTRLTVV.

This clonotype came up a few times. The chain links TRBV11-2 to TRBJ2-1; 10 nucleotides line up with TRBD2. The trim removed 5 bases at V and 7 bases at J, leaving 11 bases unmatched. The CDR3 spans 16 residues. Germline values: CDR1 SGHAT, CDR2 FQNNGV. CDR3 DNA: TGTGCCAGCAGCCCCCGGACTAGCGGAGAAAAGAATGAGCAGTTCTTC. It translates to CASSPRTSGEKNEQFF.

The chain employs TRBV20-1 and TRBJ2-2; D is uncertain. Per germline, CDR1 DFQATT and CDR2 SNEGSKA (reference sequence). The V end was cut by 2 bases, the J end by 1 base, with 14 bases between. The CDR3 is 16 residues long. The CDR3 reads CSARPSLAGNTGELFF. CDR3 DNA sequence: TGCAGTGCTAGACCTAGTTTGGCAGGGAACACCGGGGAGCTGTTTTTT.

V gene TRBV29-1 combines with J gene TRBJ2-7; 12 bases map to TRBD2. This CDR3 contains 16 residues. The junction had 12 bases not matched to a gene; V was cut back by 6 bases and J by 3 bases. CDR1 is SQVTM, CDR2 ANQGSEA, per germline. The CDR3 here is CSVTLLAGGDYYEQYF. In DNA, the CDR3 is TGCAGCGTGACGTTACTAGCGGGGGGTGATTACTACGAGCAGTACTTC.

By its share, this clonotype is medium-sized. V is TRBV5-6 and J is TRBJ2-1; no clear D gene. This CDR3 has 14 amino acids. The ends were cut back, 1 base at V and 10 bases at J, with 15 bases in the middle. Germline values: CDR1 SGHDT, CDR2 YYEEEE. Written as DNA, the CDR3 is TGTGCCAGCAGCTTGATGGCCCGGCCCTACGAGCAGTTCTTC. Translated: CASSLMARPYEQFF. Full variable domain (rest looked up from reference TRBV5-6 and TRBJ2-1): DAGVTQSPTHLIKTRGQQVTLRCSPKSGHDTVSWYQQALGQGPQFIFQYYEEEERQRGNFPDRFSGHQFPNYSSELNVNALLLGDSALYLCASSLMARPYEQFFGPGTRLTVL.

The gene calls are TRBV30 and TRBJ2-5; D not certain. Between the trimmed V and J ends, which lost 3 bases and 1 base, there was a span of 15 bases. The CDR3 runs 15 residues. Per the germline V gene, CDR1 is GTSNPN and CDR2 is SVGIG (reference sequence). Written as DNA, the CDR3 is TGTGCCTGGAGCTTGGCGCGACTTTCCCAAGAGACCCAGTACTTC. Its translation: CAWSLARLSQETQYF.

The chain couples TRBV6-1 to TRBJ1-2; tentative D call: TRBD1 (5 bases). The germline V gene has CDR1 MNHNS and CDR2 SASEGT. V lost 7 bases and J lost 8, with 17 bases in between. The length of the CDR3 is 13 residues. The CDR3 bases are TGTGCCAGCACCGGAGGGGATAATGTCGGCTACACCTTC. Its protein is CASTGGDNVGYTF.

V gene TRBV7-2 combines with J gene TRBJ1-2, with D maybe TRBD1 (6 bases). V was cut by 1 base and J by 4 bases, with 10 bases left in between. CDR1 SGHTA and CDR2 FQGNSA come from the germline V gene. The CDR3 covers 14 residues. The CDR3 DNA follows: TGTGCCAGCAGCTTAGAGGGAGGGGGCTATGGCTACACCTTC. This gives the protein CASSLEGGGYGYTF.

This clonotype showed up many times. The chain is built from TRBV4-3 and TRBJ2-1; TRBD1 matches 8 bases. V was pared by 5 bases and J by 8 bases, with 11 bases of the junction left unmatched. CDR1 is LGHNA and CDR2 is YSLEER in the germline V gene. There are 15 residues in the CDR3. The CDR3 here is CASSFKTGESYEQFF. The CDR3 nucleotides read TGCGCCAGCAGCTTTAAGACAGGGGAAAGTTATGAGCAGTTCTTC.

The chain employs TRBV2 and TRBJ2-2; D may be TRBD2 (6 bases). Germline lookup yields CDR1 SNHLY and CDR2 FYNNEI. The CDR3 totals 14 residues. V was cut by 8 bases and J by 4 bases, with 14 bases left in between. As DNA, the CDR3 is TGTGCCAGCCTTGAGGGGCGGGGCACCGGGGAGCTGTTTTTT. Encoded protein: CASLEGRGTGELFF.

This clonotype was recorded at least ten times. The chain uses TRBV7-2 and TRBJ2-5; D is ambiguous. This CDR3 is built from 15 residues. V gave up 1 base and J gave up 6 bases, with 15 bases separating them. From germline, CDR1 is SGHTA and CDR2 FQGNSA. CDR3 coding DNA: TGTGCCAGCAGCTTAGGCGAGTGGAGCCTCCAGACCCAGTACTTC. Translated, it gives CASSLGEWSLQTQYF.

This clonotype was seen a handful of times. The V and J genes are TRBV9 and TRBJ1-3; D remains ambiguous. The germline V and J ends were trimmed by 4 bases and 7 bases, with 15 bases remaining between them. The CDR3 contains 14 residues. The germline CDR1 and CDR2 sequences are SGDLS and YYNGEE. In DNA form, the CDR3 reads TGTGCCAGCAGCTCGCGGACGTATGGGAACACCATATATTTT. Protein sequence: CASSSRTYGNTIYF.

The sample holds many counts of this clonotype. The chain couples TRBV2 to TRBJ2-7; possible D gene TRBD2, 7 bases. Per germline, CDR1 SNHLY and CDR2 FYNNEI. V was pared by 7 bases and J by 6 bases, with 16 bases between. The CDR3 runs to 13 residues. CDR3 nucleotides: TGTGCCAGCAATGGGGTGGGGGGGCCCGAGCAGTACTTC. Translated: CASNGVGGPEQYF.

Many counts were recorded for this clonotype. The CDR3 region has the DNA TGCAGTGAAAACCGGGACCCGCGAGAAACCCAGTACTTC. Residues: CSENRDPRETQYF. V usage is TRBV20-1 and J usage is TRBJ2-5; possibly TRBD1 or TRBD2 for D (5 bases each). V lost 7 bases to trimming and J lost 8 bases, with 20 bases between them. The germline V gene has CDR1 DFQATT and CDR2 SNEGSKA (reference sequence). The CDR3 covers 13 residues.

This clonotype has ten or more counts. This rearrangement joins TRBV7-9 to TRBJ1-1; maybe TRBD1 (5 bases). V lost 5 bases, J lost 2 bases, and 6 bases lay in between. Germline V lookup: CDR1 SEHNR, CDR2 FQNEAQ (reference sequence). The length of the CDR3 is 12 residues. In nucleotides, the CDR3 is TGTGCCAGCAGCAGGGGAAACACTGAAGCTTTCTTT. Protein: CASSRGNTEAFF. The entire variable domain, with the rest obtained from reference TRBV7-9 and TRBJ1-1, is as follows: DTGVSQNPRHKITKRGQNVTFRCDPISEHNRLYWYRQTLGQGPEFLTYFQNEAQLEKSRLLSDRFSAERPKGSFSTLEIQRTEQGDSAMYLCASSRGNTEAFFGQGTRLTVV.

This clonotype was counted at least ten times. The chain has TRBV27 and TRBJ2-2; D unclear. Trimming took off 8 bases at V and 6 bases at J, with 7 bases between the two ends. This CDR3 is built from 11 residues. Germline V lookup: CDR1 MNHEY, CDR2 SMNVEV (reference sequence). CDR3 in DNA: TGTGCCAGCCGGTTCGCCGGGGAGCTGTTTTTT. This translates into CASRFAGELFF.

The chain carries TRBV4-1 and TRBJ2-3, with D perhaps TRBD2 (6 bases). The CDR3 covers 17 residues. Trimming removed 5 bases from V and 2 bases from J, with 20 bases in between. Germline loops: CDR1 MGHRA, CDR2 YSYEKL. Here the CDR3 reads CASSGSVVIADTDTQYF. For the CDR3, the DNA is TGCGCCAGCAGCGGATCCGTGGTTATAGCGGACACAGATACGCAGTATTTT.